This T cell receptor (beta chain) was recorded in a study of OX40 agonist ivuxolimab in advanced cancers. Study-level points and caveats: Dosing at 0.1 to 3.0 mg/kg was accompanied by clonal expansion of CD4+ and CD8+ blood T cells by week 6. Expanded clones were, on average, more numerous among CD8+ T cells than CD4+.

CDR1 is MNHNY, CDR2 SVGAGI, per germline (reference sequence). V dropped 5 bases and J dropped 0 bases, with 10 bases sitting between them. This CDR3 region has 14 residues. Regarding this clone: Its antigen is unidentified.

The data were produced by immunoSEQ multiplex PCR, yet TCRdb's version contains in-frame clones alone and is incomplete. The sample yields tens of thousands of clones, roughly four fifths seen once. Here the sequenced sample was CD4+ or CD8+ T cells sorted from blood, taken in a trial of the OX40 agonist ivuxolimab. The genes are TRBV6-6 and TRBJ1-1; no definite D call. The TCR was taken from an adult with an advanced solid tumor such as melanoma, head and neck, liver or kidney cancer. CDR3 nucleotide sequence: TGTGCCAGCAGTACGGGCCTCATGAACACTGAAGCTTTCTTT. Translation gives CASSTGLMNTEAFF.